Listed below are T cell receptor beta chains from one sample, sequenced in a study of T cell responses to AZD1222 COVID-19 vaccine. Generated by immunoSEQ multiplex PCR, the TCRdb table keeps only in-frame clones and is missing some. This sample has about 79,000 clones, with around 80% found just once. The source was peripheral blood, collected on day 0 of AZD1222 vaccination. The receptors come from an adult in good health. CDR3s include the opening cysteine and the closing phenylalanine or tryptophan. A D gene is named only where the DNA matches it firmly. Size is omitted from some rows. Given values are once, few, many or a class for expanded clones.

abundance	v_gene	d_gene	j_gene	CDR3aa	CDR3nt
-	TRBV7-2	TRBD2	TRBJ2-1	CASSTGGGNEQFF	TGTGCCAGCAGCACCGGGGGGGGAAATGAGCAGTTCTTC
once	TRBV12-3/TRBV12-4	-	TRBJ1-1	CASSLSSGTEAFF	TGTGCCAGCAGTTTATCCTCGGGGACTGAAGCTTTCTTT
few	TRBV4-1	-	TRBJ2-3	CASSQVGVSTRRVKSYF	TGCGCCAGCAGCCAAGTCGGGGTCTCTACCCGTCGGGTTAAATCGTATTTT
-	TRBV10-2	TRBD1	TRBJ2-7	CASSEQGGSEQYF	TGCGCCAGCAGTGAACAGGGGGGTAGCGAGCAGTACTTC
-	TRBV27	TRBD2	TRBJ2-3	CASSSLAGRTDTQYF	TGTGCCAGCAGTTCCCTAGCGGGGCGCACAGATACGCAGTATTTT
-	TRBV19	-	TRBJ1-5	CASSIGPNLYQPQHF	TGTGCCAGTAGCATTGGACCTAATTTATATCAGCCCCAGCATTTT
-	TRBV6-5	TRBD2	TRBJ2-1	CASSPGLPSDEQFF	TGTGCCAGCAGTCCGGGACTACCCTCGGATGAGCAGTTCTTC
-	TRBV5-1	TRBD1	TRBJ2-7	CASSLGQGATYEQYF	TGCGCCAGCAGCTTGGGACAGGGGGCGACCTACGAGCAGTACTTC
-	TRBV29-1	-	TRBJ2-3	CSVQTSTTDTQYF	TGCAGCGTTCAGACAAGTACCACAGATACGCAGTATTTT
-	TRBV30	-	TRBJ1-2	CAWSVGGSYGYTF	TGTGCCTGGAGTGTTGGGGGGAGCTATGGCTACACCTTC
-	TRBV7-6	-	TRBJ1-5	CASSLGPGGDQPQHF	TGTGCCAGCAGCTTAGGCCCGGGCGGGGATCAGCCCCAGCATTTT
-	TRBV19	-	TRBJ2-1	CASSPSGVEQFF	TGTGCCAGTAGTCCGTCGGGAGTCGAGCAGTTCTTC
many	TRBV4-2	-	TRBJ2-3	CASSQDLAGAITDTQYF	TGTGCCAGCAGCCAAGATCTGGCGGGGGCCATCACAGATACGCAGTATTTT
-	TRBV19	TRBD1	TRBJ1-5	CASSIAETGGNQPQHF	TGTGCCAGTAGTATAGCCGAAACAGGGGGCAACCAGCCCCAGCATTTT
-	TRBV2	-	TRBJ1-1	CASNPNRLNTEAFF	TGTGCCAGCAATCCGAACAGGCTGAACACTGAAGCTTTCTTT
-	TRBV5-4	TRBD1	TRBJ2-4	CASSSKTGELAKNIQYF	TGTGCCAGCAGCTCAAAGACAGGGGAGCTAGCCAAAAACATTCAGTACTTC